This T cell receptor (beta chain) was documented in a study of human T cells and chemical hapten exposure. Across the whole study: Subjects had 2% DPC placed on roughly 2 cm by roughly 2 cm of upper inner arm skin for sensitization. Each week of the approximately 23-week study, patients had diphenylcyclopropenone applied to the scalp.

TCRdb recomputed calls from the RACE reads with MiXCR, one row per CDR3 protein. The data contain 370,000 or so distinct CDR3 sequences, around 5% of them seen just once; the ten biggest clones take up about 2.2%. Many counts were recorded for this clonotype. As yet, its antigen is unknown. A read error may produce the germline difference seen at one junction end. The CDR3 covers 15 residues. Germline V gene sequence: CDR1 SGHAT, CDR2 FQNNGV. Study-wide results and limits: High-frequency TCRs, those above 1 in 1000, stayed the same after DPC sensitization.

Time point noted: patch test 1, 2 weeks after DPC sensitization. The treatment here: therapeutic diphenylcyclopropenone sensitization with weekly scalp DPC. Participating donors were patients with alopecia, aged 18 to 70 years, considered appropriate candidates for DPC. The source was whole blood, collected in connection with sensitization to the hapten diphenylcyclopropenone (DPC). The chain is built from TRBV11-2 and TRBJ1-5; D call uncertain. The source of this sequence is a woman aged 45-59 years with alopecia areata. Some clones in this sample may be carry-over from other donors' samples. This chain's CDR3 is CASSPGGRSDQPQHF. Here the CDR3 DNA reads TGTGCCAGCAGCCCTGGAGGGCGTAGCGATCAGCCCCAGCATTTT.